The 5 T cell receptor beta chains below come from one sample, sequenced in a study of beta chain features in type 1 diabetes (dated by TCRdb to between 2017 and 2018). Library generation was performed with the immunoSEQ multiplex PCR assay. The entire amount of isolated RNA was reverse transcribed using the High Capacity cDNA Reverse Transcription Kit, so the sequenced TCRB transcripts were expressed ones. The immuneACCESS repertoire file appears here via TCRdb, limited to in-frame rearrangements. These files lack a portion of the clones; in checked studies, under half of the deficit traces to unresolved V genes, and the cause of the others is not known. The table for this sample lists about 320,000 clones; 11% to 15% of them were counted only once. The ten top clones hold roughly 7% of the sample. Sequenced: central memory CD4+ T cells from blood. Every receptor here comes from a man between 25 and 39 years old in good health.

This clone was seen a handful of times. This may be a read error: a much more frequent sequence differs by one nucleotide. The genes are TRBV29-1 and TRBJ2-1; tentatively, D is TRBD2 (6 bases). Germline lookup yields CDR1 SQVTM and CDR2 ANQGSEA. This CDR3 is 13 amino acids long. CDR3 DNA sequence: TGCCGCGTTTCCGGGGGATCCTACAATGAGCAGTTCTTC. It codes for CRVSGGSYNEQFF.

This clone was observed a few times. The chain combines TRBV7-9 with TRBJ1-4; unclear D gene. V lost 5 bases and J 3 bases, leaving 10 bases between the germline ends. The CDR3 runs 14 residues. Per the germline V gene, CDR1 is SEHNR and CDR2 is FQNEAQ (reference sequence). This CDR3 reads CASSLGSPNEKLFF. As DNA, the CDR3 is TGTGCCAGCAGCCTAGGGAGTCCTAATGAAAAACTGTTTTTT.

Ten or more counts support this clone. The chain employs TRBV27 and TRBJ1-6; D is unresolved. Looked up from germline, CDR1 is MNHEY and CDR2 is SMNVEV (reference sequence). CDR3 length: 15 residues. Trimming removed 5 bases from V and 3 bases from J, with 11 bases in between. CDR3 DNA sequence: TGTGCCAGCAGTGGAGACGGGAGCTATAATTCACCCCTCCACTTT. This translates into CASSGDGSYNSPLHF.

In its sample, this clone was seen a few times. The gene calls are TRBV11-2 and TRBJ2-7, with TRBD1 identical over 7 bases. The CDR3 extends over 15 amino acids. The V gene end was trimmed by 2 bases and the J gene end by 3 bases; junction bases not matched to a gene: 7. CDR1 is SGHAT and CDR2 is FQNNGV in the germline V gene. CDR3 sequence (DNA): TGTGCCAGCAGCTTACCTACAGGGGCCGGCTACGAGCAGTACTTC. It is translated as CASSLPTGAGYEQYF.

This rearrangement joins TRBV5-1 to TRBJ1-1, with D perhaps TRBD1 (5 bases). Germline CDR1 reads SGHRS; CDR2 reads YFSETQ. This CDR3 contains 15 residues. Trimming removed 7 bases from V and 1 base from J, with 17 bases in between. The CDR3 bases are TGCGCCAGCCACCAAGATCCCAGGGCGAACACTGAAGCTTTCTTT. As protein: CASHQDPRANTEAFF.